A selection of T cell receptor beta chains follows, all from one sample in a study of T cells in Graves' hyperthyroidism and ophthalmopathy. In TCRdb, the multiplex PCR reads were re-called with MiXCR into one record per CDR3 protein. The profile shows fewer than 750,000 distinct CDR3 sequences, roughly 15% of them singletons. The sample taken for sequencing was blood. Receptors were obtained from a woman in her forties with Graves' ophthalmopathy. Each CDR3 is given with its conserved first and last residue. A D gene is named only where the DNA matches it firmly. A row's size may be missing; if present it is once, few, many or a size class.

j_call | clone_size | v_call | d_call | cdr3_length | cdr3_nt | cdr3_aa
TRBJ2-7 | many | TRBV25-1 | NA | 14 | TGTGCCAGCAGTGACTTAGACAGTACCTACGAGCAGTACTTC | CASSDLDSTYEQYF
TRBJ1-1 | many | TRBV6-5 | NA | 16 | TGTGCCAGCAGTTACTCCTACATAGGGGTTAACACTGAAGCTTTCTTT | CASSYSYIGVNTEAFF
TRBJ1-1 | many | TRBV12-3/TRBV12-4 | TRBD1 | 15 | TGTGCCAGCCAACCCGCAGGGGGTGGGAACACTGAAGCTTTCTTT | CASQPAGGGNTEAFF
TRBJ1-2 | many | TRBV6-2/TRBV6-3 | NA | 15 | TGTGCCAGCAGTCACAACAGGGTTCCTAACTATGGCTACACCTTC | CASSHNRVPNYGYTF
TRBJ1-1 | few | TRBV7-9 | NA | 13 | TGTGCCAGCAGCACAAACAGGGAGCCTGAAGCTTTCTTT | CASSTNREPEAFF
TRBJ2-7 | few | TRBV11-1 | NA | 16 | TGTGCCAGCAGCTCGACCAGGGGTCCCAGCTCCTACGAGCAGTACTTC | CASSSTRGPSSYEQYF
TRBJ1-5 | NA | TRBV6-5 | NA | 9 | TGTGCCGGCGTTCAGCCCCAGCATTTT | CAGVQPQHF
TRBJ2-7 | few | TRBV28 | NA | 13 | TGTGCCAGCAGTTACCCTCCCGGGAACCAGCAGTACTTC | CASSYPPGNQQYF
TRBJ1-1 | many | TRBV15 | NA | 15 | TGTGCCACCAGCAGGCCCGACTCTGGAAGCACTGAAGCTTTCTTT | CATSRPDSGSTEAFF
TRBJ2-6 | NA | TRBV7-9 | NA | 14 | TGTGCCAGCAGCCCCCCGGCGGGGGCCAACGTCCTGACTTTC | CASSPPAGANVLTF
TRBJ2-5 | many | TRBV12-3/TRBV12-4 | NA | 14 | TGTGCCAGCAGTTTACGAGGGGGTCAGGAGACCCAGTACTTC | CASSLRGGQETQYF
TRBJ2-7 | NA | TRBV6-2/TRBV6-3 | NA | 16 | TGTGCCAGCAGTTACGCCATTTTGCAGGAGTCCTACGAGCAGTACTTC | CASSYAILQESYEQYF
TRBJ1-1 | many | TRBV6-1 | NA | 16 | TGTGCCAGCAGTGAACGTTTTGGATCGGGGAACACTGAAGCTTTCTTT | CASSERFGSGNTEAFF
TRBJ2-7 | many | TRBV6-1 | NA | 15 | TGTGCCAGCAGCCAGGGGCGGCCAGACCTCTACGAGCAGTACTTC | CASSQGRPDLYEQYF
TRBJ1-2 | NA | TRBV28 | NA | 13 | TGTGCCATCGTGAAGGGGCTGGGCTATGGCTACACCTTC | CAIVKGLGYGYTF
TRBJ2-5 | many | TRBV7-7 | NA | 14 | TGTGCTAGCGGACCCGGGACCCACGAGGAGGCCCAGTACTTC | CASGPGTHEEAQYF
TRBJ1-2 | NA | TRBV30 | TRBD1 | 15 | TGTGCCTGGAGTGTAGTTAGTCAGGGGGTCCGAGGCTACACCTTC | CAWSVVSQGVRGYTF
TRBJ2-7 | many | TRBV6-5 | TRBD2 | 13 | TGTGCCGGGGGGACTAGCGGGAGTGAGGAGCAGTACTTC | CAGGTSGSEEQYF
TRBJ1-1 | NA | TRBV19 | NA | 11 | TGTGCCGGAGGTTCGGACACTGAAGCTTTCTTT | CAGGSDTEAFF
TRBJ1-1 | NA | TRBV6-2/TRBV6-3 | NA | 17 | TGTGCCAGCAGTTTTTTTCGAAACAGGGTAATGAACACTGAAGCTTTCTTT | CASSFFRNRVMNTEAFF
TRBJ2-6 | many | TRBV5-1 | TRBD1 | 18 | TGCGCCAGCAGCTTGAGGACAGGGCCTTACTCTGGGGCCAACGTCCTGACTTTC | CASSLRTGPYSGANVLTF
TRBJ1-1 | many | TRBV20-1 | NA | 16 | TGCAGTGCTCGCTGGGTGGCAGCCCCTCGAAACACTGAAGCTTTCTTT | CSARWVAAPRNTEAFF
TRBJ2-6 | NA | TRBV12-3/TRBV12-4 | NA | 17 | TGTGCCAGCAGTGCCGACTACTCCTCCTCTGGGGCCAACGTCCTGACTTTC | CASSADYSSSGANVLTF
TRBJ1-2 | many | TRBV13 | TRBD1 | 14 | TGTGCCAGCAGCTTTTTCGACAGGGTGGATGGCTACACCTTC | CASSFFDRVDGYTF
TRBJ2-7 | many | TRBV6-5 | NA | 12 | TGTGCCAGCAGAGTAGGCAGCCACGAGCAGTACTTC | CASRVGSHEQYF
TRBJ1-1 | few | TRBV28 | NA | 17 | TGTGCCAGCAGCCGCAGTGGACGGGGTAGGATGAACACTGAAGCTTTCTTT | CASSRSGRGRMNTEAFF
TRBJ1-5 | few | TRBV28 | NA | 13 | TGTGCCAGCAGTCCAGGGTTAACATGGCCCCAGCATTTT | CASSPGLTWPQHF
TRBJ2-7 | NA | TRBV27 | TRBD1 | 15 | TGTGCCAGCAGTTGGGGGACAGGGGGCTCTCGGGAGCAGTACTTC | CASSWGTGGSREQYF
TRBJ1-5 | NA | TRBV4-2 | TRBD1 | 15 | TGTGCCAGCAGCCAAGGACAGGGGCCCAATCAGCCCCAGCATTTT | CASSQGQGPNQPQHF
TRBJ2-7 | NA | TRBV12-3/TRBV12-4 | TRBD1 | 17 | TGTGCCAGCAGTTCGGACAGGGGGCTTGAACTCTCCTACGAGCAGTACTTC | CASSSDRGLELSYEQYF
TRBJ1-3 | NA | TRBV6-1 | NA | 15 | TGTGCCAGCAGATTCCGGGACGGCTCTGGAAACACCATATATTTT | CASRFRDGSGNTIYF
TRBJ2-6 | few | TRBV5-6 | TRBD2 | 19 | TGTGCCAGCAGCTTGTTCGGCGGGAGTCCCCTCTCTGGGGCCAACGTCCTGACTTTC | CASSLFGGSPLSGANVLTF
TRBJ2-7 | many | TRBV28 | NA | 13 | TGTGCCAGCAGTTTATTCGACAGCTACGAGCAGTACTTC | CASSLFDSYEQYF
TRBJ2-5 | many | TRBV29-1 | TRBD2 | 13 | TGCAGCGTACGGCGGGGGTCGGGGGAGACCCAGTACTTC | CSVRRGSGETQYF
TRBJ2-2 | many | TRBV28 | NA | 18 | TGTGCCAGCAGTTTACCTTTGGGGGCGATGGGGTCCACCGGGGAGCTGTTTTTT | CASSLPLGAMGSTGELFF
TRBJ2-7 | many | TRBV28 | NA | 11 | TGTGCCAGCACAAGCCCCTACGAGCAGTACTTC | CASTSPYEQYF
TRBJ2-5 | NA | TRBV19 | TRBD2 | 16 | TGTGCCAGTAGTATCGCCGCGGGAGGCATTCAAGAGACCCAGTACTTC | CASSIAAGGIQETQYF
TRBJ1-5 | many | TRBV12-5 | NA | 16 | TGTGCTAGTGGTTTGGTAGTAGGGCACGGGAATCAGCCCCAGCATTTT | CASGLVVGHGNQPQHF
TRBJ2-2 | NA | TRBV6-2/TRBV6-3 | TRBD2 | 16 | TGTGCCAGCAGTTCCCTAGCGGGAGGGCCGCCCGGGGAGCTGTTTTTT | CASSSLAGGPPGELFF
TRBJ1-5 | few | TRBV28 | NA | 15 | TGTGCCAGCAGTCCTTATAGGGGGAAAGGTCAGCCCCAGCATTTT | CASSPYRGKGQPQHF
TRBJ1-5 | many | TRBV19 | NA | 13 | TGTGCCAGTAGCATCCCCCAGTTAGGGCCCCAGCATTTT | CASSIPQLGPQHF
TRBJ1-1 | many | TRBV2 | NA | 15 | TGTGCCAGCAGTGAAGTTCTTGGTCTTAACACTGAAGCTTTCTTT | CASSEVLGLNTEAFF
TRBJ2-7 | few | TRBV3-1 | NA | 15 | TGTGCCAGCAGCCAAGATCCTTCGGGGGCGGTCGAGCAGTACTTC | CASSQDPSGAVEQYF
TRBJ2-1 | many | TRBV12-3/TRBV12-4 | TRBD2 | 16 | TGTGCCAGCAGTGGCGGACTAGCGGGGCCATACAATGAGCAGTTCTTC | CASSGGLAGPYNEQFF
TRBJ1-5 | few | TRBV29-1 | NA | 17 | TGCAGCCCCGGGGAAAGGGAGTCCCAAAAGGGCAATCAGCCCCAGCATTTT | CSPGERESQKGNQPQHF
TRBJ2-3 | many | TRBV11-2 | TRBD2 | 16 | TGTGCCAGCAGCGGTCGGACTAGCGGGGCCACAGATACGCAGTATTTT | CASSGRTSGATDTQYF
TRBJ1-1 | many | TRBV19 | NA | 14 | TGTGCCAGTAGCGGGGGGCAATGGAGCACTGAAGCTTTCTTT | CASSGGQWSTEAFF
TRBJ2-7 | many | TRBV28 | TRBD2 | 15 | TGTGCCAGCAGCCTTCCCGGACTAGCGGACTACGAGCAGTACTTC | CASSLPGLADYEQYF